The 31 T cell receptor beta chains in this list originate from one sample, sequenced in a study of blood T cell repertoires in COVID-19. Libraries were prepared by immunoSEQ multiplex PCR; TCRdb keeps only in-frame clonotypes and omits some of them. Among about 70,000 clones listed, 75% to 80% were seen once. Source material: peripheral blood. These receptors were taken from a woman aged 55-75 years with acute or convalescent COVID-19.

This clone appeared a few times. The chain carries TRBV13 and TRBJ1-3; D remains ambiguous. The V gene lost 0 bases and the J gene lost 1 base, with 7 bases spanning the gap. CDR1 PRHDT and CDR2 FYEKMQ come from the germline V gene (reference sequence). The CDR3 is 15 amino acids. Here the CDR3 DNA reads TGTGCCAGCAGCTTAGGGCCCGGGTCTGGAAACACCATATATTTT. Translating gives CASSLGPGSGNTIYF.

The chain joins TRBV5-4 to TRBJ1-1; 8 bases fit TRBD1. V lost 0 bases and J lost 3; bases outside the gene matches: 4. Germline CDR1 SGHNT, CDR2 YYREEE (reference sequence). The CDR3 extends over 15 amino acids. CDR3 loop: CASSLDLQGDTEAFF. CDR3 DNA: TGTGCCAGCAGCTTGGACCTACAGGGGGACACTGAAGCTTTCTTT.

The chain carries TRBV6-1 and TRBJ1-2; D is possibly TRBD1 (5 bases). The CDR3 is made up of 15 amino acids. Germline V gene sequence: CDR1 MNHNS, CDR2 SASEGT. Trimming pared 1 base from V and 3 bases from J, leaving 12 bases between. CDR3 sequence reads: CASSEGWGVYYGYTF. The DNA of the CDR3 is TGTGCCAGCAGTGAAGGGTGGGGGGTGTACTATGGCTACACCTTC.

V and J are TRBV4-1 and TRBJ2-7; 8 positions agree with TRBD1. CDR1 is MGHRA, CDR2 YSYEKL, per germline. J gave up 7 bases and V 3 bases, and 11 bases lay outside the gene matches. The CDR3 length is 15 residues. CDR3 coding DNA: TGCGCCAGCAGCCACAGACAGGGGAAGGGATGGGAGCAGTACTTC. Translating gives CASSHRQGKGWEQYF.

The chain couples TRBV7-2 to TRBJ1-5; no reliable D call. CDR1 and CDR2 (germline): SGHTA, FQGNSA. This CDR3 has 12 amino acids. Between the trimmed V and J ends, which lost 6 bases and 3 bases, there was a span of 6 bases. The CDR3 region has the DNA TGTGCCAGCAGTCTCTACAATCAGCCCCAGCATTTT. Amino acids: CASSLYNQPQHF.

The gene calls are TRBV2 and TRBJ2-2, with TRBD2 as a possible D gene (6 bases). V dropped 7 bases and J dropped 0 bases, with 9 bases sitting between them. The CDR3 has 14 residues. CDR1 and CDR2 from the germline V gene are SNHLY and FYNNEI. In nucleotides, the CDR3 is TGTGCCAGCATGGTAGCGGCGAACACCGGGGAGCTGTTTTTT. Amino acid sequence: CASMVAANTGELFF.

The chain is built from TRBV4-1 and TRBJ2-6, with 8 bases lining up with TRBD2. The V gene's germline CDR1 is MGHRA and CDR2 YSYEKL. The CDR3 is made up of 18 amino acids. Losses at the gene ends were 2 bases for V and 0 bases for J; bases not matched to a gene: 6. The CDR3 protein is CASSQYAGGISGANVLTF. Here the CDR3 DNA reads TGCGCCAGCAGCCAATACGCGGGGGGAATCTCTGGGGCCAACGTCCTGACTTTC.

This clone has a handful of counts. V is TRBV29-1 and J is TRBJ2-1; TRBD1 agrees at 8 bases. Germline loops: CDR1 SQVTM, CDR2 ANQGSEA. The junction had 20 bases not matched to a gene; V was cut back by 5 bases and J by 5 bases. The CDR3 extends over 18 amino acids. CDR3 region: CSVHYLRTGLSIHNEQFF. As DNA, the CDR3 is TGCAGCGTTCACTATTTGCGGACAGGGTTGAGTATCCACAATGAGCAGTTCTTC.

Written as DNA, the CDR3 is TGTGCCAGCAGGGGACAGGGTATGAAGAACTATGGCTACACCTTC. This sequence encodes CASRGQGMKNYGYTF. The V and J genes are TRBV28 and TRBJ1-2; TRBD1 matches 9 bases. With V trimmed by 6 bases and J by 2 bases, 7 bases remained unmatched. The CDR3 has 15 amino acids. Germline V gene lookup returns CDR1 MDHEN and CDR2 SYDVKM.

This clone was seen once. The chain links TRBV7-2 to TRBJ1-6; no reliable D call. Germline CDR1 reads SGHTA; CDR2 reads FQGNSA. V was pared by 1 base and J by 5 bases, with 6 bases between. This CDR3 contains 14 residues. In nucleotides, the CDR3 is TGTGCCAGCAGCTTAGGGCCCCATAATTCACCCCTCCACTTT. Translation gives CASSLGPHNSPLHF.

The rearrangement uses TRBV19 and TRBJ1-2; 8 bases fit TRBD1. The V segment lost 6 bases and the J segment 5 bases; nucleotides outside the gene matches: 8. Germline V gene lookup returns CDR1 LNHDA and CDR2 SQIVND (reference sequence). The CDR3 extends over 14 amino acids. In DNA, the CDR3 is TGTGCCAGTAGCCCAGCAGGGGGCGAGTATGGCTACACCTTC. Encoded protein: CASSPAGGEYGYTF.

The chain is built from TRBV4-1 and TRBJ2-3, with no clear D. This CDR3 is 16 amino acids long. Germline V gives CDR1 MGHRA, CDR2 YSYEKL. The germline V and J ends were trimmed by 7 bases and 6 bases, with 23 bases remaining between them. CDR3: CASTRLPSVPWDTQYF. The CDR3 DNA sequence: TGCGCCAGCACCCGTCTCCCCAGCGTTCCATGGGATACGCAGTATTTT.

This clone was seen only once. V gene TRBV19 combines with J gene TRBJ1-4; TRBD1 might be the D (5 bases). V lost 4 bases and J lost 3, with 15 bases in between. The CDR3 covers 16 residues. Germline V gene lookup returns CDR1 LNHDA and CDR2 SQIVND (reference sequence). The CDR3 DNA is TGTGCCAGTAGTACACCCCAGGGATTTCCTAATGAAAAACTGTTTTTT. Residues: CASSTPQGFPNEKLFF.

The CDR3 DNA is TGTGCCAGCAGCCGGCGGGGGCAAGGGCAGTTCTTC. Translation: CASSRRGQGQFF. The V call is TRBV7-9, the J call TRBJ2-1, with D possibly being TRBD2 (7 bases). Germline assignment: CDR1 SEHNR and CDR2 FQNEAQ (reference sequence). V was cut by 5 bases and J by 12 bases, with 14 bases left in between. CDR3 length: 12 residues.

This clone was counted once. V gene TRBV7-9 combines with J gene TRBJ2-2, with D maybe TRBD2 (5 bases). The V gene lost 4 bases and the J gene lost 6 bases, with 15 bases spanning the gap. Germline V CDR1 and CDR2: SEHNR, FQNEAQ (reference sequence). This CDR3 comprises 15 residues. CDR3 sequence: CASSSLPSLPGELFF. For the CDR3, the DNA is TGTGCCAGCAGCTCACTCCCTAGCCTCCCCGGGGAGCTGTTTTTT.

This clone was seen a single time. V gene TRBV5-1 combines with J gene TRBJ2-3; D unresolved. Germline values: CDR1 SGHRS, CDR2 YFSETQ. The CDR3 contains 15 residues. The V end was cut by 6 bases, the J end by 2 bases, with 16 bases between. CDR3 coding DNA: TGCGCCAGCATGCCGCAGCGAGTACACACAGATACGCAGTATTTT. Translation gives CASMPQRVHTDTQYF.

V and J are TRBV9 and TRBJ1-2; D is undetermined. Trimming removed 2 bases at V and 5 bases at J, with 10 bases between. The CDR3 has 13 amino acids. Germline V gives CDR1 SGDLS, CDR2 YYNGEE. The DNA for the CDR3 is TGTGCCAGCAGCGTCGACGGAGGTTATGGCTACACCTTC. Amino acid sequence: CASSVDGGYGYTF.

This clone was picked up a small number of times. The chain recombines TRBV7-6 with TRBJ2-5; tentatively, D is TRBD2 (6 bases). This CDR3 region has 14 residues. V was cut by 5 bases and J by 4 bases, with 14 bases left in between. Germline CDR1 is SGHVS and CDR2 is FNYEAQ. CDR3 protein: CASSPGRGRETQYF. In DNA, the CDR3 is TGTGCCAGCAGCCCAGGCCGGGGGAGAGAGACCCAGTACTTC.

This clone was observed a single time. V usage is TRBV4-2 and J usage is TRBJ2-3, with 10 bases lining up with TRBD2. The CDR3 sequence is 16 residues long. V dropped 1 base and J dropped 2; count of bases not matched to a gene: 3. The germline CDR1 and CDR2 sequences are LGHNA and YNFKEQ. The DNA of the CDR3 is TGTGCCAGCAGCCAAGGGCTAGCGGGGGTCACAGATACGCAGTATTTT. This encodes CASSQGLAGVTDTQYF.

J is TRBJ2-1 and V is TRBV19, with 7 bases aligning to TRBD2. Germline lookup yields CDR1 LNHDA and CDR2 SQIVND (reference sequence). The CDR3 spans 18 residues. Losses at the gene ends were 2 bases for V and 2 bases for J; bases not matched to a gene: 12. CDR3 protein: CASSIFGLGAATYNEQFF. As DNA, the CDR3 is TGTGCCAGTAGTATATTTGGACTAGGGGCCGCAACCTACAATGAGCAGTTCTTC.

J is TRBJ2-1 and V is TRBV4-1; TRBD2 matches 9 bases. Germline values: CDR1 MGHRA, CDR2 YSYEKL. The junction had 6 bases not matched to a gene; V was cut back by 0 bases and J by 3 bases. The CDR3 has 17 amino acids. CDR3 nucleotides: TGCGCCAGCAGCCAAGAAGGCGGGGGGGACCTCTACAATGAGCAGTTCTTC. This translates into CASSQEGGGDLYNEQFF.

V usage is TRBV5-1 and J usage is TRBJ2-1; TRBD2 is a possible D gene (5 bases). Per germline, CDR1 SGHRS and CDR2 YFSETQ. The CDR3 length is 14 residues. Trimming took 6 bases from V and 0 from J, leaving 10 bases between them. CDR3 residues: CASKRESSYNEQFF. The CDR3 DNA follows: TGCGCCAGCAAAAGGGAGAGCTCCTACAATGAGCAGTTCTTC.

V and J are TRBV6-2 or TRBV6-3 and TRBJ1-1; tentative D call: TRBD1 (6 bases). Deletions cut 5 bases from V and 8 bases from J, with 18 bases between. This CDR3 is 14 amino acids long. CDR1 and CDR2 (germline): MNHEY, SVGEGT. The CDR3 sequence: CASSRQGPVEEAFF. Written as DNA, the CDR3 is TGTGCCAGCAGTCGTCAGGGGCCGGTGGAGGAAGCTTTCTTT.

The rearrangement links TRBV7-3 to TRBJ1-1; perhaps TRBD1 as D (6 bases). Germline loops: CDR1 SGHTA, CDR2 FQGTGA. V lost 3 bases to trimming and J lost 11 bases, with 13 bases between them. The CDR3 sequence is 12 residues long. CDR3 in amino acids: CASSLTTGQAFF. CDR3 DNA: TGTGCCAGCAGCTTGACAACAGGGCAGGCTTTCTTT.

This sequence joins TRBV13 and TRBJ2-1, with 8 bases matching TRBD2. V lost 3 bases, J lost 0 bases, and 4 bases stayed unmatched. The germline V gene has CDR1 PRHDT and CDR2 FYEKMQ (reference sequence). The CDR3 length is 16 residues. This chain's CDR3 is CASSFLTSASYNEQFF. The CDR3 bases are TGTGCCAGCAGCTTTCTGACTAGCGCCTCCTACAATGAGCAGTTCTTC.

CDR3 region: CASSPGPTTDTQYF. CDR3 nucleotide sequence: TGTGCCAGTAGTCCAGGGCCCACCACAGATACGCAGTATTTT. The chain combines TRBV19 with TRBJ2-3; possibly TRBD1 for D (5 bases). Germline V gene sequence: CDR1 LNHDA, CDR2 SQIVND (reference sequence). With 5 bases removed from V and 2 bases from J, the gap between germline ends came to 11 bases. This CDR3 region has 14 residues.

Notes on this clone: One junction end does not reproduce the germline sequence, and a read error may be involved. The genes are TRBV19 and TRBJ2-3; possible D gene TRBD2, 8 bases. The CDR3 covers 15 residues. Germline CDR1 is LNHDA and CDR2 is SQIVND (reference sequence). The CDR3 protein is CASSPGGLGTDTQYF. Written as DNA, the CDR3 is TGTGCCAGTAGTCCAGGGGGACTAGGCACCGATACGCAGTATTTT.

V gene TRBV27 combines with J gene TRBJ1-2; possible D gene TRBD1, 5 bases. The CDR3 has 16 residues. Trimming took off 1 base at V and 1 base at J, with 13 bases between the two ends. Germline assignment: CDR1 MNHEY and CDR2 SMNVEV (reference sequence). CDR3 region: CASSLFGGVGNYGYTF. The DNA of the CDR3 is TGTGCCAGCAGTTTATTCGGGGGTGTGGGTAACTATGGCTACACCTTC.

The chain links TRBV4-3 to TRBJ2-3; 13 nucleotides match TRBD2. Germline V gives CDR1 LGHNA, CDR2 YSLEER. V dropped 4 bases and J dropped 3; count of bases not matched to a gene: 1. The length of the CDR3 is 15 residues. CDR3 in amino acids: CASSLLAGGTDTQYF. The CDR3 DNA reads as TGCGCCAGCAGCCTACTAGCGGGGGGGACAGATACGCAGTATTTT.

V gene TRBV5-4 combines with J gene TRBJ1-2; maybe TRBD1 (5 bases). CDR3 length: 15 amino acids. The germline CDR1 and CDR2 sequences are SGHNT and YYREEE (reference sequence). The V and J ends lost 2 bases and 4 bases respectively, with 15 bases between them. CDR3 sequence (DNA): TGTGCCAGCAGCTTACCTCCAGGAGGGGCCTATGGCTACACCTTC. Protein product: CASSLPPGGAYGYTF.

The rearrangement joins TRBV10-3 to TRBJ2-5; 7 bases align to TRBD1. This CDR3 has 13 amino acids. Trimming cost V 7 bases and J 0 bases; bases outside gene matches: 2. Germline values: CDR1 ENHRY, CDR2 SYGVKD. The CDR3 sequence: CAIKGADQETQYF. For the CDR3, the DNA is TGTGCCATCAAGGGGGCCGACCAAGAGACCCAGTACTTC.